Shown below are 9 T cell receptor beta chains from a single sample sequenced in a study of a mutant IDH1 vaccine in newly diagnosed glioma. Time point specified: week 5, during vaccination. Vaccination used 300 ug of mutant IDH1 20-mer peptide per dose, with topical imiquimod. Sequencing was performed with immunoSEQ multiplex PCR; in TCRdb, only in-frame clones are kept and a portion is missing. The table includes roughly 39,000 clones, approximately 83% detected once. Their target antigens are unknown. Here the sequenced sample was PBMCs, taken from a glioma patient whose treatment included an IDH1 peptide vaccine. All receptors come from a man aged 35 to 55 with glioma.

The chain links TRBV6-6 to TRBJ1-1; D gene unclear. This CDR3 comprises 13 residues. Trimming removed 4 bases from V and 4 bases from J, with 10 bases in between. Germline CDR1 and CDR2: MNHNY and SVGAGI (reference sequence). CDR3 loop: CASSLGSGTEAFF. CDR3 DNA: TGTGCCAGCAGTTTGGGATCGGGCACTGAAGCTTTCTTT.

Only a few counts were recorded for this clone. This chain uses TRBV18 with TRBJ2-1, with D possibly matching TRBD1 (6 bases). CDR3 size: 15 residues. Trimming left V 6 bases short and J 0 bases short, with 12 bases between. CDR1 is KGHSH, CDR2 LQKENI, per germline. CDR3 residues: CASSADRSSYNEQFF. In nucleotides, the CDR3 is TGTGCCAGCTCGGCCGACAGGAGCTCCTACAATGAGCAGTTCTTC.

The CDR3 DNA reads TGTGCCAGCAGACCCGGGACAGGGCGCTCTGGGGCCAACGTCCTGACTTTC. Amino acids: CASRPGTGRSGANVLTF. V usage is TRBV11-2 and J usage is TRBJ2-6, with 9 bases identical to TRBD1. V lost 6 bases and J lost 0; bases outside the gene matches: 6. CDR3 length equals 17 residues. CDR1 SGHAT and CDR2 FQNNGV come from the germline V gene.

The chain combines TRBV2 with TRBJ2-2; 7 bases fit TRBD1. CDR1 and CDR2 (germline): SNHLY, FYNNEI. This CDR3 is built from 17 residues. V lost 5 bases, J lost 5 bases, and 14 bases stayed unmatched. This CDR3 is CASSHQLLKTGTGELFF. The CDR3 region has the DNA TGTGCCAGCAGTCACCAGCTATTGAAGACAGGGACCGGGGAGCTGTTTTTT. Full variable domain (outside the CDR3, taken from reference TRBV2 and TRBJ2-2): EPEVTQTPSHQVTQMGQEVILRCVPISNHLYFYWYRQILGQKVEFLVSFYNNEISEKSEIFDDQFSVERPDGSNFTLKIRSTKLEDSAMYFCASSHQLLKTGTGELFFGEGSRLTVL.

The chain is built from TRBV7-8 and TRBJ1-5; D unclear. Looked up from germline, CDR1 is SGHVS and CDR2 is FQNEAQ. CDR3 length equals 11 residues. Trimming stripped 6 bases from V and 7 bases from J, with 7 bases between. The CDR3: CASRERQPQHF. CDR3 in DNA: TGTGCCAGCAGGGAGAGGCAGCCCCAGCATTTT.

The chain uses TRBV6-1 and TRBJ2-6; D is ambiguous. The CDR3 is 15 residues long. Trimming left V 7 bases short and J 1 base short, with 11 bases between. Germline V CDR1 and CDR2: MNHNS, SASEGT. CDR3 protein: CASNKRESGANVLTF. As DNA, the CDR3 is TGTGCCAGCAATAAAAGGGAATCTGGGGCCAACGTCCTGACTTTC.

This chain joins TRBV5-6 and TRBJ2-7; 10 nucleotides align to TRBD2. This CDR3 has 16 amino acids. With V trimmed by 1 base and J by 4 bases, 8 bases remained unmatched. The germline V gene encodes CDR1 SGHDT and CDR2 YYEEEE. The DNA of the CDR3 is TGTGCCAGCAGCTTGTGGATCGGACTAGCGGCGTACGAGCAGTACTTC. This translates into CASSLWIGLAAYEQYF.

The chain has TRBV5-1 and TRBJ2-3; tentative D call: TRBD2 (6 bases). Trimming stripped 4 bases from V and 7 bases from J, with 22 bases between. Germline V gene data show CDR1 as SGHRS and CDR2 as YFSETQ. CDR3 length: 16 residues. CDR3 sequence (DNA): TGCGCCAGCAGCACTACCGGGACTCAAACCCCGAATACGCAGTATTTT. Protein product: CASSTTGTQTPNTQYF.

The CDR3 reads CASSFLALTYNEQFF. DNA of the CDR3: TGTGCCAGCAGCTTTTTAGCCCTAACATACAATGAGCAGTTCTTC. V usage is TRBV5-6 and J usage is TRBJ2-1; no definite D call. CDR3 length: 15 amino acids. Germline V gene lookup returns CDR1 SGHDT and CDR2 YYEEEE. The V end lost 2 bases, the J end lost 4 bases, and 13 bases lay between the germline ends.